A selection of T cell receptor beta chains follows, all from one sample in a study of blood T cell repertoires in COVID-19. Generated by immunoSEQ multiplex PCR, the TCRdb table keeps only in-frame clones and is missing some. The repertoire holds about 210,000 clones, with around 84% as singletons. Sequencing used peripheral blood. These receptors all come from a woman aged 80 or over with COVID-19, enrolled during active disease. The conserved cysteine and the conserved F or W are not part of the CDR3 here.

J gene	V gene	CDR3 protein
TRBJ2-7	TRBV6-2/TRBV6-3	ASSLRGDEQY
TRBJ2-1	TRBV10-3	ASSGGSFGVNNEQF
TRBJ2-1	TRBV5-6	ASSLPLASGEQF
TRBJ1-3	TRBV9	ASSVGPPSSGNTIY
TRBJ1-4	TRBV4-2	ASSPFSQGKEKLF
TRBJ1-2	TRBV18	ASSPTLTTGSLNYGYT
TRBJ1-5	TRBV28	ASSRDTYQPQH
TRBJ1-1	TRBV25-1	ASTSRNRGNTEAF
TRBJ1-1	TRBV28	ASSLGTGGTEAF
TRBJ1-4	TRBV11-2	ASSLAVGDRGYEKLF
TRBJ2-3	TRBV18	ASSRRVGGPDTQY
TRBJ1-5	TRBV5-5	ASSSQDNSNQPQH
TRBJ1-2	TRBV28	ASSGTGGAGGYT
TRBJ1-2	TRBV27	ASSLGPNGGYGYT
TRBJ1-5	TRBV6-1	ASSESGGRSSNQPQH
TRBJ2-3	TRBV19	ASSGSGTSASTDTQY
TRBJ1-6	TRBV28	ASTSRTALINSPLH
TRBJ2-3	TRBV24-1	ATSVPGGNTDTQY
TRBJ1-1	TRBV10-3	AIRSNTEAF
TRBJ2-1	TRBV5-1	ASSLDSQGSYNEQF
TRBJ2-2	TRBV18	ASSPSVTSVTGELF
TRBJ2-7	TRBV29-1	SVERGGRGYEQY
TRBJ1-1	TRBV11-2	ASQGQTNTEAF
TRBJ2-3	TRBV29-1	SVAPGTVNTDTQY
TRBJ2-6	TRBV19	ASSIQGSGANVLT
TRBJ2-1	TRBV4-3	ASSQAGGGYNEQF
TRBJ1-1	TRBV30	AWSVQVNTEAF
TRBJ2-1	TRBV7-2	ASSPRTTSGGADEQF